The next 10 T cell receptor beta chains were all read from a single sample in a study of OX40 agonist ivuxolimab in advanced cancers. The assay was immunoSEQ multiplex PCR, and TCRdb's table has in-frame clones only and misses some. The sample has some 27,000 clones; around 85% are singletons. The sample consisted of CD4+ or CD8+ T cells sorted from blood, taken in a trial of the OX40 agonist ivuxolimab. These receptors were taken from an adult with an advanced solid tumor such as melanoma, head and neck, liver or kidney cancer.

The V and J genes are TRBV27 and TRBJ1-2, with TRBD1 matching over 9 bases. CDR1 MNHEY and CDR2 SMNVEV come from the germline V gene (reference sequence). J lost 8 bases, V lost 5 bases, and 6 bases had no gene match. The CDR3 is made up of 13 amino acids. The CDR3 DNA reads TGTGCCAGCAGTGGTGGGACAGGGAAAGGCTACACCTTC. This codes for CASSGGTGKGYTF.

The chain is built from TRBV2 and TRBJ2-5, with D unresolved. The germline V gene has CDR1 SNHLY and CDR2 FYNNEI. This CDR3 region has 14 residues. Trimming cost V 6 bases and J 2 bases, with 13 bases left between them. This CDR3 reads CASRRVGPQETQYF. In DNA, the CDR3 is TGTGCCAGCAGACGGGTAGGGCCTCAAGAGACCCAGTACTTC.

A few counts support this clone. The rearrangement links TRBV7-9 to TRBJ2-7; 8 nucleotides match TRBD2. Germline lookup yields CDR1 SEHNR and CDR2 FQNEAQ (reference sequence). V trimming: 1 base; J trimming: 6 bases; junction bases outside the gene matches: 5. The CDR3 has 14 residues. The CDR3 nucleotides are TGTGCCAGCAGCTTAGGCGGACTAGCCGCCGAGCAGTACTTC. This sequence encodes CASSLGGLAAEQYF.

V is TRBV29-1 and J is TRBJ2-7; TRBD1 matches 11 bases. The CDR3 has 13 residues. V gave up 7 bases and J gave up 4 bases; unmatched junction bases: 6. Looked up from germline, CDR1 is SQVTM and CDR2 is ANQGSEA. CDR3 region: CSGTGGDGYEQYF. As DNA, the CDR3 is TGCAGCGGGACAGGGGGCGATGGATACGAGCAGTACTTC.

This clone was recorded a few times. The chain links TRBV6-1 to TRBJ1-1; unclear D gene. This CDR3 has 11 amino acids. CDR1 and CDR2 (germline): MNHNS, SASEGT. Trimming took off 8 bases at V and 4 bases at J, with 8 bases between the two ends. The CDR3 spells CASSRGTEAFF. DNA for the CDR3: TGTGCCAGCTCTCGGGGCACTGAAGCTTTCTTT.

V is TRBV7-9 and J is TRBJ2-5; TRBD2 aligns across 8 bases. V lost 5 bases and J lost 9; bases outside the gene matches: 17. Germline values: CDR1 SEHNR, CDR2 FQNEAQ (reference sequence). CDR3 length: 16 amino acids. The CDR3 spells CASSPNRGLDKRSQYF. DNA of the CDR3: TGTGCCAGCAGCCCGAACCGGGGACTAGACAAGAGATCCCAGTACTTC.

On this clone: Additional DNA sequences in this sample encode the identical CDR3. The chain links TRBV27 to TRBJ1-1; weak D call: TRBD1 (5 bases). Trimming removed 6 bases at V and 2 bases at J, with 7 bases between. The CDR3 length is 12 residues. Germline CDR1 MNHEY, CDR2 SMNVEV (reference sequence). CDR3 sequence (DNA): TGTGCCAGCAGAAGGGGAAACACTGAAGCTTTCTTT. This codes for CASRRGNTEAFF.

This chain joins TRBV7-4 and TRBJ2-7; D remains unclear. The germline V and J ends were trimmed by 5 bases and 3 bases, with 8 bases remaining between them. Germline-derived CDR1 and CDR2 are SGHVT and SQSDAQ. This CDR3 has 12 amino acids. CDR3 residues: CASSPPDYEQYF. In DNA, the CDR3 is TGTGCCAGCAGCCCCCCCGACTACGAGCAGTACTTC.

The chain recombines TRBV6-5 with TRBJ2-1; the D gene is possibly TRBD1 (6 bases). CDR1 MNHEY and CDR2 SVGAGI come from the germline V gene. The CDR3 is 13 residues long. The V gene lost 2 bases and the J gene lost 9 bases, with 11 bases spanning the gap. CDR3 sequence (DNA): TGTGCCAGCAGTTACGCAGGGGAGTCTGAGCAGTTCTTC. Its protein is CASSYAGESEQFF.

This clone was found a few times. V gene TRBV4-2 combines with J gene TRBJ1-2; possible D gene TRBD1, 5 bases. Trimming removed 1 base at V and 7 bases at J, with 16 bases between. This CDR3 comprises 15 residues. The germline CDR1 and CDR2 sequences are LGHNA and YNFKEQ. CDR3: CASSQGRGTASGYTF. The CDR3 bases are TGTGCCAGCAGCCAAGGGAGAGGGACCGCCTCTGGCTACACCTTC.